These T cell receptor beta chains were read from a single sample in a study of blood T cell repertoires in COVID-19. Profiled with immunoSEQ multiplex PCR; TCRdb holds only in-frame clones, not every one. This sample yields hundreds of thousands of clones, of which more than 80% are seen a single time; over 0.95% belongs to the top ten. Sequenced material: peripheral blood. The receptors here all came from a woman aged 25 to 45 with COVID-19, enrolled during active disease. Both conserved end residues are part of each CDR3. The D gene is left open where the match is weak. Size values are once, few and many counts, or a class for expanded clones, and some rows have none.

CASSYNPKERGLLYNEQFF,TGTGCCAGCAGTTACAACCCTAAGGAGCGGGGGTTACTTTACAATGAGCAGTTCTTC,TRBD2,TRBJ2-1,TRBV6-2/TRBV6-3,once
CASSTPTGKAGELFF,TGTGCCAGCAGCACACCGACAGGGAAGGCCGGGGAGCTGTTTTTT,TRBD1,TRBJ2-2,TRBV11-2,-
CASGHLSTDTQYF,TGCGCCAGCGGGCATCTTAGCACAGATACGCAGTATTTT,-,TRBJ2-3,TRBV23-1,-
CAGSGTRNTEAFF,TGTGCCGGGTCCGGGACAAGGAACACTGAAGCTTTCTTT,-,TRBJ1-1,TRBV30,few
CASSPEGTGGALTNEKLFF,TGTGCCAGCTCACCAGAAGGGACAGGGGGCGCGTTGACTAATGAAAAACTGTTTTTT,TRBD1,TRBJ1-4,TRBV18,-
CASSTDRDNYGYTF,TGCGCCAGCAGTACCGACAGGGACAACTATGGCTACACCTTC,TRBD1,TRBJ1-2,TRBV4-1,once
CASSVAPLAGAGDNEQFF,TGTGCCAGCAGCGTAGCCCCTTTGGCGGGAGCTGGGGACAATGAGCAGTTCTTC,TRBD2,TRBJ2-1,TRBV9,-
CATSAEGGPYTGELFF,TGTGCCACCAGTGCCGAGGGAGGGCCATACACCGGGGAGCTGTTTTTT,TRBD2,TRBJ2-2,TRBV24-1,once
CASSQVVGRGCIF,TGTGCCAGCAGCCAAGTGGTTGGCAGGGGCTGTATCTTC,-,TRBJ2-1,TRBV14,-
CASSPPGQAKNIQYF,TGTGCCAGCAGTCCCCCGGGACAGGCCAAAAACATTCAGTACTTC,TRBD1,TRBJ2-4,TRBV27,-
CASSLYSTELNSPLHF,TGCGCCAGCAGCTTATATTCGACAGAACTGAACTCACCCCTCCACTTT,-,TRBJ1-6,TRBV5-1,once
CASSLGAGGTTSSYNEQFF,TGTGCCAGCAGCTTAGGAGCGGGGGGTACCACTAGCTCCTACAATGAGCAGTTCTTC,TRBD2,TRBJ2-1,TRBV7-8,-
CASSVGPSVTDTQYF,TGTGCCAGCAGCGTAGGGCCTAGCGTGACAGATACGCAGTATTTT,-,TRBJ2-3,TRBV9,-
CASSQVADTQYF,TGTGCCAGCAGCCAAGTCGCGGATACGCAGTATTTT,-,TRBJ2-3,TRBV3-1/TRBV3-2,-
CASRFSWSSYNEQFF,TGTGCCAGTCGATTCTCTTGGAGCTCCTACAATGAGCAGTTCTTC,-,TRBJ2-1,TRBV19,-
CASTYKGDSEQYF,TGTGCCAGCACCTATAAGGGGGATTCCGAGCAGTACTTC,-,TRBJ2-7,TRBV7-8,-
CASSLPQSGGLAKNIQYF,TGTGCCAGCAGCTTACCCCAATCAGGGGGTCTAGCCAAAAACATTCAGTACTTC,TRBD1,TRBJ2-4,TRBV7-9,-
CASSIVTGGSYNEQFF,TGTGCCAGTAGTATAGTCACGGGTGGCTCCTACAATGAGCAGTTCTTC,-,TRBJ2-1,TRBV19,-
CASSYAPVAAPQETQYF,TGTGCCAGCAGTTACGCGCCCGTTGCAGCGCCACAAGAGACCCAGTACTTC,-,TRBJ2-5,TRBV6-2/TRBV6-3,-
CASSPPPEQGNYGYTF,TGCGCCAGCAGCCCGCCGCCCGAACAGGGAAACTATGGCTACACCTTC,-,TRBJ1-2,TRBV5-1,-
CAWSVPGGGTDTQYF,TGTGCCTGGAGTGTACCGGGGGGGGGCACAGATACGCAGTATTTT,TRBD2,TRBJ2-3,TRBV30,-
CASSLDRDQDTQYF,TGTGCCAGCAGCTTAGACAGGGATCAAGATACGCAGTATTTT,-,TRBJ2-3,TRBV11-3,-
CASSISTVQETQYF,TGTGCCAGCAGCATATCGACAGTCCAAGAGACCCAGTACTTC,-,TRBJ2-5,TRBV7-2,-
CASSEASIADTQYF,TGTGCCAGCAGTGAAGCTTCGATAGCAGATACGCAGTATTTT,-,TRBJ2-3,TRBV2,-
CASSADRAGEKLFF,TGTGCCAGCAGCGCGGACAGGGCGGGTGAAAAACTGTTTTTT,TRBD1,TRBJ1-4,TRBV2,-
CSVRGEGYYGYTF,TGCAGCGTTCGGGGGGAGGGATACTATGGCTACACCTTC,-,TRBJ1-2,TRBV29-1,-
CASSPDKDGYTF,TGTGCCAGCAGCCCGGACAAGGATGGCTACACCTTC,-,TRBJ1-2,TRBV3-1/TRBV3-2,-
CASSLYPSLSGNTIYF,TGTGCCAGCAGCTTATACCCCTCACTTAGTGGAAACACCATATATTTT,-,TRBJ1-3,TRBV7-9,-
CASSPLGVISGANVLTF,TGTGCCAGCAGCCCCCTCGGGGTCATCTCTGGGGCCAACGTCCTGACTTTC,-,TRBJ2-6,TRBV7-9,few
CASRLAGGPHEQYF,TGTGCCAGCAGGCTAGCGGGAGGGCCCCACGAGCAGTACTTC,TRBD2,TRBJ2-7,TRBV6-5,once
CASSFADTQETQYF,TGCGCCAGCAGCTTTGCTGACACCCAAGAGACCCAGTACTTC,-,TRBJ2-5,TRBV5-1,-
CATSDPTNPDPQHF,TGTGCCACCAGTGATCCAACTAACCCGGATCCCCAGCATTTT,-,TRBJ1-5,TRBV24-1,-
CASSLVASGGIDTQYF,TGCGCCAGCAGCTTGGTGGCTAGCGGGGGAATAGATACGCAGTATTTT,TRBD2,TRBJ2-3,TRBV5-1,-
CASSRLAGGINEQFF,TGTGCCAGCAGTCGACTAGCGGGAGGGATCAATGAGCAGTTCTTC,TRBD2,TRBJ2-1,TRBV7-3,-
CASSQNSIETQYF,TGTGCCAGCAGCCAAAACAGCATCGAGACCCAGTACTTC,-,TRBJ2-5,TRBV14,-
CASSSTQGIGAFF,TGTGCCAGCAGTTCCACCCAGGGAATTGGAGCTTTCTTT,-,TRBJ1-1,TRBV6-5,-
CAWRRAGANYGYTF,TGTGCCTGGCGGCGGGCCGGCGCTAACTATGGCTACACCTTC,-,TRBJ1-2,TRBV30,few
CASSLAPGGGIYNEQFF,TGTGCCAGCAGCTTAGCGCCCGGCGGGGGGATCTACAATGAGCAGTTCTTC,TRBD2,TRBJ2-1,TRBV7-6,-
CASGLTVSTPFF,TGTGCTAGTGGTTTGACGGTTAGCACACCTTTCTTT,-,TRBJ1-1,TRBV12-5,once
CASSSQGLSYTF,TGTGCCAGCAGTTCCCAGGGACTAAGCTACACCTTC,-,TRBJ1-2,TRBV27,once
CATSDSGSYNEQFF,TGTGCCACCAGTGATTCGGGGTCCTACAATGAGCAGTTCTTC,-,TRBJ2-1,TRBV24-1,-
CASSLGEGGSQETQYF,TGTGCCAGCAGCCTTGGGGAGGGGGGGTCTCAAGAGACCCAGTACTTC,-,TRBJ2-5,TRBV9,-
CATSDLQSDRANVLTF,TGTGCCACCAGTGATCTCCAATCGGACAGGGCCAACGTCCTGACTTTC,-,TRBJ2-6,TRBV24-1,once
CASSVGGTSEETQYF,TGTGCCAGCAGCGTAGGCGGGACTAGTGAAGAGACCCAGTACTTC,TRBD2,TRBJ2-5,TRBV9,-
CASSRQAETGAYEQYF,TGTGCCAGCAGCCGCCAGGCCGAGACGGGAGCCTACGAGCAGTACTTC,-,TRBJ2-7,TRBV9,-
CASSEAMGFSYNEQFF,TGTGCCAGCAGTGAAGCGATGGGCTTTAGCTACAATGAGCAGTTCTTC,-,TRBJ2-1,TRBV6-1,-
CASSQDRGQRIYNEQFF,TGTGCCAGCAGCCAAGATCGAGGTCAGCGGATCTACAATGAGCAGTTCTTC,-,TRBJ2-1,TRBV3-1/TRBV3-2,once
CASSETQGNYGYTF,TGCGCCAGCAGTGAAACACAGGGGAACTATGGCTACACCTTC,TRBD1,TRBJ1-2,TRBV10-1,-